This T cell receptor beta chain appears in the sequencing data of a study of post-analysis software for immune sequencing data. Study outcomes and limitations: Patients carried roughly 5 TRBV segments more frequently than controls did, and TRBV5-6, TRBV5-1 and TRBV20-1 were among them. People with multiple sclerosis had a significantly lower normalized Chao1 diversity than controls did.

A word on this clonotype: Its antigen remains unknown.

Included in the TCR beta cDNA libraries were unique molecular identifiers. Via MiXCR, TCRdb re-called the PCR reads, giving one row per CDR3 protein. The profile shows some 690,000 distinct CDR3 sequences, roughly 30% of them singletons. CDR1 is MNHEY, CDR2 SMNVEV, per germline (reference sequence). V was clipped by 5 bases and J by 6 bases, with 18 bases between them. This CDR3 is 15 amino acids long. The clonotype originates from a girl between 10 and 17 years old with multiple sclerosis. This sequence joins TRBV27 and TRBJ2-3; D is possibly TRBD2 (6 bases). Sequenced sample: blood. CDR3 sequence: CASSPSVSGVDTQYF. The CDR3 coding sequence is TGTGCCAGCAGTCCCTCGGTTAGCGGAGTCGATACGCAGTATTTT.